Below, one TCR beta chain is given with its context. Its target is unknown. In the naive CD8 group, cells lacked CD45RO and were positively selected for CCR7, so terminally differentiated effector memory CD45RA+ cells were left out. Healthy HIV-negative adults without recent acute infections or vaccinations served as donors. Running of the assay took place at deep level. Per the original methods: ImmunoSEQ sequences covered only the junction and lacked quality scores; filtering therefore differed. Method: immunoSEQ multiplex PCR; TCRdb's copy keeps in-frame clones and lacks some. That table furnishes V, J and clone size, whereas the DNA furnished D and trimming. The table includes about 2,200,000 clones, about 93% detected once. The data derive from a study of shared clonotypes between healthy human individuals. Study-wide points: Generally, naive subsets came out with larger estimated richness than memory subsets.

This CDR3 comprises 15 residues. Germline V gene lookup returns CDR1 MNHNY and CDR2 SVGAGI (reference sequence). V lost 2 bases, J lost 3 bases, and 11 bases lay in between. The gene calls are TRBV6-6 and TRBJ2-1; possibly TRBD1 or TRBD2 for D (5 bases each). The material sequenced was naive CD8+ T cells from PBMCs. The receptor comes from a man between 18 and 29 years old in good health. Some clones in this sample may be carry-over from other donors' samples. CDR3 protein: CASSYNEGIYNEQFF. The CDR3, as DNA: TGTGCCAGCAGTTACAACGAGGGGATCTACAATGAGCAGTTCTTC.